The source of this T cell receptor beta chain is a study of cytomegalovirus exposure and HLA in healthy donors. With 4 bases removed from V and 5 bases from J, the gap between germline ends came to 8 bases. Germline CDR1 and CDR2: MNHEY and SVGAGI. This CDR3 is 12 amino acids long. PCR was performed using 60 Vbeta and 13 Jbeta primers. Assay used: immunoSEQ multiplex PCR; TCRdb lists only in-frame clones, some missing. Among 100,000 to 120,000 clones, around 83% were seen once, and the ten largest hold around 2.9%. Source material: PBMCs. This chain joins TRBV6-5 and TRBJ2-5, with D possibly TRBD2 on 6 matching bases. The receptor's source is a woman aged 55-70 years in good health and CMV-seropositive. The CDR3 spells CASSWRGETQYF. Here the CDR3 DNA reads TGTGCCAGCAGTTGGAGGGGCGAGACCCAGTACTTC.